This T cell receptor beta chain derives from a study of Graves' ophthalmopathy and Graves' hyperthyroidism. Ten or more counts support this clonotype. This may come from a read error, since a much larger clone is one base off. V was shortened by 6 bases and J by 3 bases, with 14 bases between the two germline ends. The CDR3 consists of 14 residues. Germline assignment: CDR1 SEHNR and CDR2 FQNEAQ (reference sequence). Those donors who had ophthalmopathy presented with moderate-to-severe activity, a CAS of ≥3, a NOSPECS of ≥4 and a duration under 3 months. Amplification targeted the TCR beta CDR3 regions, with RNA transcripts as the source material. HTBI primers were used in a first-round RT-PCR, which preceded a second-round multiplex PCR. Each CDR3 protein gets one entry after TCRdb re-called the multiplex PCR reads with MiXCR. The sample includes approximately 480,000 distinct CDR3 sequences, 13% to 15% seen only once; the top ten take approximately 9.8%.

The J gene is TRBJ1-2, the V gene TRBV7-9; possibly TRBD1 for D (6 bases). This sequence was found in a woman aged 25 to 39 with Graves' ophthalmopathy. Sequencing input: blood. In nucleotides, the CDR3 is TGTGCCAGCAGTTGGTCAGGGGCGGACTATGGCTACACCTTC. The encoded protein is CASSWSGADYGYTF.